The 16 T cell receptor beta chains presented below share a single source sample, sequenced in a study of Graves' ophthalmopathy and Graves' hyperthyroidism. RNA transcripts yielded amplified TCR beta CDR3 regions. First-round RT-PCR employed HTBI primers, with a second-round multiplex PCR after it. In TCRdb, the multiplex PCR reads were re-called with MiXCR into one record per CDR3 protein. The top ten clones hold around 9.8% of a sample with some 210,000 distinct CDR3 sequences, over 25% of them seen once. Sequencing was done on a sample of peripheral blood. The receptors derive from a man aged 50 to 59 with Graves' ophthalmopathy.

This clonotype came up many times. The chain has TRBV11-2 and TRBJ2-2; D remains ambiguous. The CDR3 is 12 residues long. Germline CDR1 SGHAT, CDR2 FQNNGV. The V and J ends lost 7 bases and 4 bases respectively, with 7 bases between them. This CDR3 reads CASTTLTGELFF. The CDR3 region has the DNA TGTGCCAGCACCACGCTCACCGGGGAGCTGTTTTTT.

This clonotype was picked up many times. The chain carries TRBV12-3 or TRBV12-4 and TRBJ2-1, with D possibly TRBD2 on 5 matching bases. This CDR3 is 14 amino acids long. V was trimmed by 8 bases and J by 4 bases, leaving 15 bases between them. CDR3 amino acids: CASYLRAEYNEQFF. For the CDR3, the DNA is TGTGCCAGCTACCTTCGAGCGGAGTACAATGAGCAGTTCTTC.

The rearrangement links TRBV20-1 to TRBJ1-2; the D gene is possibly TRBD1 (5 bases). V was trimmed by 5 bases and J by 6 bases, leaving 19 bases between them. The CDR3 totals 14 residues. The germline V gene encodes CDR1 DFQATT and CDR2 SNEGSKA (reference sequence). The CDR3 reads CSAPGWAAAHGYTF. As DNA, the CDR3 is TGCAGTGCTCCAGGGTGGGCGGCAGCCCATGGCTACACCTTC.

This clonotype was seen many times. This sequence joins TRBV5-5 and TRBJ1-6; maybe TRBD1 (6 bases). Between the trimmed V and J ends, which lost 0 bases and 0 bases, there was a span of 13 bases. Germline CDR1 reads SGHKS; CDR2 reads YYEKEE (reference sequence). The CDR3 covers 18 residues. CDR3 DNA sequence: TGTGCCAGCAGCTTGGTGGCATCGGGGGCCTCCTATAATTCACCCCTCCACTTT. This sequence encodes CASSLVASGASYNSPLHF.

In this sample, this clonotype turned up many times. The J gene is TRBJ2-7, the V gene TRBV4-1, with unresolved D. Germline CDR1 reads MGHRA; CDR2 reads YSYEKL. The V end lost 1 base, the J end lost 2 bases, and 12 bases lay between the germline ends. The CDR3 contains 15 residues. In DNA form, the CDR3 reads TGCGCCAGCAGCCAAGGGGGTAGCAGCACCTACGAGCAGTACTTC. Its translation is CASSQGGSSTYEQYF.

The rearrangement joins TRBV18 to TRBJ2-2, with no clear D. The CDR3 length is 15 residues. Trimming left V 0 bases short and J 4 bases short, with 9 bases between. Germline values: CDR1 KGHSH, CDR2 LQKENI. DNA of the CDR3: TGTGCCAGCTCACCACCGGGCAGGAGCACCGGGGAGCTGTTTTTT. Its translation: CASSPPGRSTGELFF. Filled out from reference TRBV18 and TRBJ2-2, the complete variable domain reads NAGVMQNPRHLVRRRGQEARLRCSPMKGHSHVYWYRQLPEEGLKFMVYLQKENIIDESGMPKERFSAEFPKEGPSILRIQQVVRGDSAAYFCASSPPGRSTGELFFGEGSRLTVL.

This chain joins TRBV28 and TRBJ2-7; 10 bases map to TRBD2. In germline, CDR1 is MDHEN, CDR2 SYDVKM. V lost 6 bases to trimming and J lost 6 bases; unmatched junction nucleotides: 8. The CDR3 runs to 14 residues. The CDR3 region has the DNA TGTGCCAGCAGCCCAGAGCGGGAGGGACGCGAGCAGTACTTC. This encodes CASSPEREGREQYF.

This clonotype was detected ten times or more. The V call is TRBV5-8, the J call TRBJ1-2; D ambiguous. The CDR3 runs 14 residues. Trimming stripped 4 bases from V and 7 bases from J, with 17 bases between. The germline gives CDR1 SGHTS, CDR2 YDEGEE. CDR3 in amino acids: CASSRLMVQRGYTF. CDR3 coding DNA: TGTGCCAGCAGCCGGCTCATGGTGCAGCGTGGCTACACCTTC.

This clonotype has ten or more counts. J is TRBJ2-5 and V is TRBV7-2, with D perhaps matching TRBD1 or TRBD2 (6 bases each). CDR1 SGHTA and CDR2 FQGNSA come from the germline V gene. This CDR3 has 17 amino acids. V dropped 0 bases and J dropped 7 bases, with 21 bases sitting between them. The CDR3 loop reads CASSLARGGLTGGTQYF. DNA for the CDR3: TGTGCCAGCAGCTTAGCGCGAGGGGGTCTTACCGGGGGGACCCAGTACTTC.

The chain employs TRBV12-3 or TRBV12-4 and TRBJ2-7; TRBD1 matches 8 bases. The CDR3 loop spans 14 amino acids. With V trimmed by 5 bases and J by 1 base, 4 bases remained unmatched. The CDR3 sequence is CASSTGGGSYEQYF. The CDR3 nucleotides are TGTGCCAGCAGTACAGGGGGTGGATCCTACGAGCAGTACTTC.

The chain couples TRBV6-1 to TRBJ2-5; D may be TRBD1 or TRBD2 (5 bases each). Germline CDR1 MNHNS, CDR2 SASEGT. The CDR3 is made up of 13 amino acids. V dropped 7 bases and J dropped 5 bases, with 14 bases sitting between them. The CDR3 loop reads CASTVSWGETQYF. As DNA, the CDR3 is TGTGCCAGCACCGTTAGTTGGGGGGAGACCCAGTACTTC.

V is TRBV7-8 and J is TRBJ1-2, with unresolved D. V gave up 1 base and J gave up 4 bases, with 7 bases separating them. The CDR3 spans 13 residues. Germline assignment: CDR1 SGHVS and CDR2 FQNEAQ. This chain's CDR3 is CASSLGEAYGYTF. As DNA, the CDR3 is TGTGCCAGCAGCTTAGGGGAAGCCTATGGCTACACCTTC. The full variable domain, in which reference TRBV7-8 and TRBJ1-2 provide the parts outside the CDR3, is GAGVSQSPRYKVAKRGQDVALRCDPISGHVSLFWYQQALGQGPEFLTYFQNEAQLDKSGLPSDRFFAERPEGSVSTLKIQRTQQEDSAVYLCASSLGEAYGYTFGSGTRLTVV.

V usage is TRBV19 and J usage is TRBJ1-3, with D unresolved. The CDR3 loop spans 16 amino acids. V lost 4 bases and J lost 0, with 13 bases in between. The germline CDR1 and CDR2 sequences are LNHDA and SQIVND (reference sequence). This CDR3 is CASSKSPAASGNTIYF. The CDR3 region has the DNA TGTGCCAGTAGTAAGTCGCCCGCAGCCTCTGGAAACACCATATATTTT. The full variable domain, rest sourced from reference TRBV19 and TRBJ1-3, is DGGITQSPKYLFRKEGQNVTLSCEQNLNHDAMYWYRQDPGQGLRLIYYSQIVNDFQKGDIAEGYSVSREKKESFPLTVTSAQKNPTAFYLCASSKSPAASGNTIYFGEGSWLTVV.

This clonotype was recorded many times. This could be a read error, since a much larger clone is one nucleotide away. CDR3 in amino acids: CAWSRGYRAFF. CDR3 DNA: TGTGCCTGGAGTCGCGGGTATAGAGCTTTCTTT. The gene calls are TRBV30 and TRBJ1-1; D remains ambiguous. The germline V gene encodes CDR1 GTSNPN and CDR2 SVGIG (reference sequence). This CDR3 region has 11 residues. V shed 2 bases and J shed 10 bases, with 11 bases lying between them. The full variable domain, rest sourced from reference TRBV30 and TRBJ1-1, is SQTIHQWPATLVQPVGSPLSLECTVEGTSNPNLYWYRQAAGRGLQLLFYSVGIGQISSEVPQNLSASRPQDRQFILSSKKLLLSDSGFYLCAWSRGYRAFFGQGTRLTVV.

This clonotype was observed at least ten times. This chain uses TRBV9 with TRBJ1-1, with TRBD1 identical over 8 bases. V lost 4 bases, J lost 4 bases, and 6 bases stayed unmatched. The CDR3 runs to 14 residues. Germline values: CDR1 SGDLS, CDR2 YYNGEE. The chain's CDR3 is CASSPRQGSTEAFF. In DNA form, the CDR3 reads TGTGCCAGCAGCCCGAGACAGGGGAGCACTGAAGCTTTCTTT.

The chain has TRBV6-4 and TRBJ1-2; D might be TRBD1 (5 bases). The V gene lost 6 bases and the J gene lost 1 base, with 12 bases spanning the gap. Germline-derived CDR1 and CDR2 are MRHNA and SNTAGT. The CDR3 spans 14 residues. The CDR3 sequence is CASRPGPSNYGYTF. The CDR3 bases are TGTGCCAGCAGACCGGGACCGAGTAACTATGGCTACACCTTC.